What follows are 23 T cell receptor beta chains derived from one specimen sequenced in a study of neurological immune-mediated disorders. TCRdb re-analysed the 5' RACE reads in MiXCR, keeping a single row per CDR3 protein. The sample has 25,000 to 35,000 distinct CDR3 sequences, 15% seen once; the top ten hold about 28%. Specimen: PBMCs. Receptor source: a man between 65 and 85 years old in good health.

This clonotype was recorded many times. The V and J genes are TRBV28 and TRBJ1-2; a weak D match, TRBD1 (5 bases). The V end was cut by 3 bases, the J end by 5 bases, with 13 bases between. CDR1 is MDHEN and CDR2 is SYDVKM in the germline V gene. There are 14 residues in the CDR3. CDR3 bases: TGTGCCAGCAGTTTGTCAGGGAACGGTTATGGCTACACCTTC. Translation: CASSLSGNGYGYTF.

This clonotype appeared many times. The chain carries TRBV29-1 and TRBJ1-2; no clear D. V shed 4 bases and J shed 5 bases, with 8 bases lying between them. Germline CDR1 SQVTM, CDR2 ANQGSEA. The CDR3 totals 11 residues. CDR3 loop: CSVVFEYGYTF. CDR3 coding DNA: TGCAGCGTTGTATTTGAGTATGGCTACACCTTC.

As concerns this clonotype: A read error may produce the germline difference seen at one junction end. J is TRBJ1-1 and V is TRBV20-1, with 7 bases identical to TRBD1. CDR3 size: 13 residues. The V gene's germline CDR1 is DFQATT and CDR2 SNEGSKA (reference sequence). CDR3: CSARPTGATEAFF. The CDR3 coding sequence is TGCAGTGCTCGCCCCACAGGGGCAACTGAAGCCTTCTTT.

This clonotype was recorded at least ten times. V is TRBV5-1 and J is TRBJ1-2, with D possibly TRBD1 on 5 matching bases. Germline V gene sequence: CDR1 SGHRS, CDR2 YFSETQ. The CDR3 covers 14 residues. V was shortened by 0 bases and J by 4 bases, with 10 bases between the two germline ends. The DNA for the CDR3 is TGCGCCAGCAGCTTGGAAATCAGGGCCTATGGCTACACCTTC. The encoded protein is CASSLEIRAYGYTF.

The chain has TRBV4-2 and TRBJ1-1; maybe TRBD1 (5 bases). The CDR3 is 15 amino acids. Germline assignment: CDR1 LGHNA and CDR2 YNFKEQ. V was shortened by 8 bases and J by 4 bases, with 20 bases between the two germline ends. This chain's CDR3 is CASQSAGAVSTEAFF. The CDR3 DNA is TGTGCCAGCCAATCTGCCGGGGCAGTGAGCACTGAAGCTTTCTTT.

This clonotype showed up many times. The CDR3 reads CASKDRYSYEQYF. DNA for the CDR3: TGCGCCAGCAAGGACAGGTACTCCTACGAGCAGTACTTC. The rearrangement links TRBV5-1 to TRBJ2-7; 7 positions agree with TRBD1. Per the germline V gene, CDR1 is SGHRS and CDR2 is YFSETQ. The V segment lost 6 bases and the J segment 0 bases; nucleotides outside the gene matches: 3. The CDR3 sequence is 13 residues long.

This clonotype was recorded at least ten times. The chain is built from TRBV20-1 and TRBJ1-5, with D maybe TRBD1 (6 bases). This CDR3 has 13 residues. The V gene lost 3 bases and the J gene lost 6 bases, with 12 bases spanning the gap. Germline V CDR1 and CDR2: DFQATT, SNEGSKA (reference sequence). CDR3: CSASLQGGQPQHF. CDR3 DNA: TGCAGTGCTAGCTTACAGGGCGGTCAGCCCCAGCATTTT.

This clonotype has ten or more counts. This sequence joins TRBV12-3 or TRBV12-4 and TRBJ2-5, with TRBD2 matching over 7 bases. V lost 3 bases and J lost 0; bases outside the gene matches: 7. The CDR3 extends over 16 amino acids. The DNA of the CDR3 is TGTGCCAGCAGTTTCTCCTGGGGGGGATACCAAGAGACCCAGTACTTC. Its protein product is CASSFSWGGYQETQYF.

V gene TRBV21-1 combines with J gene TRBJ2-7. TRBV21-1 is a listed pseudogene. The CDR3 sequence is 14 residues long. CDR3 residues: CASSKAGVGYEQYF. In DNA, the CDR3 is TGTGCCAGCAGCAAAGCGGGTGTCGGCTACGAGCAGTACTTC.

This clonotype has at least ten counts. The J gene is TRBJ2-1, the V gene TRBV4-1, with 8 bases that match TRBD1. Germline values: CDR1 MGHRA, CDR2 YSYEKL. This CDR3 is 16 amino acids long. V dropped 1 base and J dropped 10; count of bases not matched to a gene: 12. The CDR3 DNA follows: TGCGCCAGCAGCCAAGTCGGGAAGGACAGGGTCCGGGAGCAGTTCTTC. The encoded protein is CASSQVGKDRVREQFF.

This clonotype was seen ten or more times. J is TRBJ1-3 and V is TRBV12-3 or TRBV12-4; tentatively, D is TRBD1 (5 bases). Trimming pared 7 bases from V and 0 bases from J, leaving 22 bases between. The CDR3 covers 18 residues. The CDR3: CASTLSPGVQLSGNTIYF. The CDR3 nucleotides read TGTGCCAGCACTCTATCTCCGGGGGTGCAGCTCTCTGGAAACACCATATATTTT.

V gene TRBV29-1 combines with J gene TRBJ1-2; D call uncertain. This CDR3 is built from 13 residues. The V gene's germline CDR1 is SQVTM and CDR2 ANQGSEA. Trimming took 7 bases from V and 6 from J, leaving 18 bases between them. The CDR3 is CSATLGWVHGYTF. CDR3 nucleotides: TGCAGCGCCACGCTGGGATGGGTCCATGGCTACACCTTC.

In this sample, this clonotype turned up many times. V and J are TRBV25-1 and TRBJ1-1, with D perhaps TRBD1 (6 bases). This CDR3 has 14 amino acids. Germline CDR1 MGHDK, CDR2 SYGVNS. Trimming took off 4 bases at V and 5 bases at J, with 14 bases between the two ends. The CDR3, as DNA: TGTGCCAGCAGTGCAGCAGGGGTATTGACTGAAGCTTTCTTT. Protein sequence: CASSAAGVLTEAFF.

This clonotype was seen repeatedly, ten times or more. DNA of the CDR3: TGTGCCAGCGGATTACAGGGGAACACTGAAGCTTTCTTT. It yields the protein CASGLQGNTEAFF. The chain recombines TRBV28 with TRBJ1-1, with a possible D match to TRBD1 (6 bases). Germline V lookup: CDR1 MDHEN, CDR2 SYDVKM. This CDR3 has 13 residues. The V and J ends lost 8 bases and 1 base respectively, with 11 bases between them.

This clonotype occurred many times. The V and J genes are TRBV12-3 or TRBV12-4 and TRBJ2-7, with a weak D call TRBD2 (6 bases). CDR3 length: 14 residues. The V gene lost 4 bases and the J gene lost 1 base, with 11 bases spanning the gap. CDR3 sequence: CASSSLSGSYEQYF. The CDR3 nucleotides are TGTGCCAGCAGTTCCTTAAGCGGGTCCTACGAGCAGTACTTC.

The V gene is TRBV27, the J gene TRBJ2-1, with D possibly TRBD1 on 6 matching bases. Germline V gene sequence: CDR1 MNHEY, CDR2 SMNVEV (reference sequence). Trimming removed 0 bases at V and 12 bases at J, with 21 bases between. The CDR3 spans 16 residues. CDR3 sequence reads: CASSLSQGFSLVGQFF. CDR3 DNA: TGTGCCAGCAGTTTATCTCAGGGGTTTTCTTTAGTGGGGCAGTTCTTC.

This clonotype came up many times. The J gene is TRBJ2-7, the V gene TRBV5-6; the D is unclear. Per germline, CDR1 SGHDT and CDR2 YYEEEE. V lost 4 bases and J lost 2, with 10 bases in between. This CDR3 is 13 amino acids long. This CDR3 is CASSHTRTYEQYF. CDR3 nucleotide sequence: TGTGCCAGCAGCCACACCAGAACCTACGAGCAGTACTTC.

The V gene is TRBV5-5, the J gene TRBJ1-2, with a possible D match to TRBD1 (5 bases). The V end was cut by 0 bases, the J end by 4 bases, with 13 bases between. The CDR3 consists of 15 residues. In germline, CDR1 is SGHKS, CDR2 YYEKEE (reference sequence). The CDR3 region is CASSLVRDLSYGYTF. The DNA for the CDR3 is TGTGCCAGCAGCTTGGTCAGGGATCTTAGCTATGGCTACACCTTC.

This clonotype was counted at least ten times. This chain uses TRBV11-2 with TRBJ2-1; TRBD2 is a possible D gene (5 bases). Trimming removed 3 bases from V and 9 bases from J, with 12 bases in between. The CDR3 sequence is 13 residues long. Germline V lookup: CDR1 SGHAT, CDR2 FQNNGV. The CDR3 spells CASSFTRAGEQFF. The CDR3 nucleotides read TGTGCCAGCAGCTTCACGAGGGCCGGTGAGCAGTTCTTC.

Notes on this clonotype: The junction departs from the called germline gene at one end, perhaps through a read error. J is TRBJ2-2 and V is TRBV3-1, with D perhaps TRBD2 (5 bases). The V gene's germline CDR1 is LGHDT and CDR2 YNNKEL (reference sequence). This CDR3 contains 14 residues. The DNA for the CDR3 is TGTTCCAGCAGCCAAGTGGGTGGCACCGGGGAGCTTTTTTTT. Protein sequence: CSSSQVGGTGELFF.

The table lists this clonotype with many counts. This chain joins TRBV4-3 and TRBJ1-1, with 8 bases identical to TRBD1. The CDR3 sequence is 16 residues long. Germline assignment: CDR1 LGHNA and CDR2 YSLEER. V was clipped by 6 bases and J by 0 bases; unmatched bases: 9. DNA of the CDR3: TGCGCCAGCAGTTCGGGACAGGTGGGGGTGAACACTGAAGCTTTCTTT. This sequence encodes CASSSGQVGVNTEAFF.

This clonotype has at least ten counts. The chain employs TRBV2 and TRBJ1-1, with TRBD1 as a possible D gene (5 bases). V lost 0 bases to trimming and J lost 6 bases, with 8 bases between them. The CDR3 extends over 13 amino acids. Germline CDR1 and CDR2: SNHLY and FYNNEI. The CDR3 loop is CASSEAGGAEAFF. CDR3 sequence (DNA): TGTGCCAGCAGTGAAGCGGGGGGAGCTGAAGCTTTCTTT.

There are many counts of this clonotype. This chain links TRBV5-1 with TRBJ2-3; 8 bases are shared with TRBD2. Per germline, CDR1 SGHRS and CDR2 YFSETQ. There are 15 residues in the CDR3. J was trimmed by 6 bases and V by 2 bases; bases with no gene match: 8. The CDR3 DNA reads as TGCGCCAGCAGCTTTGCAATGTCTAGCGGGGATACGCAGTATTTT. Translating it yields CASSFAMSSGDTQYF.